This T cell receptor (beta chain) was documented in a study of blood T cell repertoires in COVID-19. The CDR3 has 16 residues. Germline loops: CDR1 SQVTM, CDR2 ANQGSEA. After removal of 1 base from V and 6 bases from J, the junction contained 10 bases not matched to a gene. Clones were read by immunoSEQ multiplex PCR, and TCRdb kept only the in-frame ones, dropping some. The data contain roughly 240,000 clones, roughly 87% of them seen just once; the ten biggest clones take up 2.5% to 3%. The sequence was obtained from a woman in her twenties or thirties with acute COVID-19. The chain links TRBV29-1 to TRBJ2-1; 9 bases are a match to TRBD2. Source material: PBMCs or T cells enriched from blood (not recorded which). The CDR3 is CSVEAEVGLASNEQFF. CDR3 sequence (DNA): TGCAGCGTTGAAGCTGAAGTGGGACTAGCAAGCAATGAGCAGTTCTTC.